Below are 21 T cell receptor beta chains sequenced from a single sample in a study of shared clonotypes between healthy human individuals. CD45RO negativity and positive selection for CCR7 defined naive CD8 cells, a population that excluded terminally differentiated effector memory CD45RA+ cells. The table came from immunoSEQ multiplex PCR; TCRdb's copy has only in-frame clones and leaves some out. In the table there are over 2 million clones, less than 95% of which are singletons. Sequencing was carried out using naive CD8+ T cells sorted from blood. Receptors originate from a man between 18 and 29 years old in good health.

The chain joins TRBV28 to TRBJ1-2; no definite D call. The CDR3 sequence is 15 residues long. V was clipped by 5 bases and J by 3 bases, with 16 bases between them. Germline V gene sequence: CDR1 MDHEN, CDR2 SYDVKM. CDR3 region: CASSPTLMGYYGYTF. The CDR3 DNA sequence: TGTGCCAGCAGTCCCACCCTAATGGGGTACTATGGCTACACCTTC.

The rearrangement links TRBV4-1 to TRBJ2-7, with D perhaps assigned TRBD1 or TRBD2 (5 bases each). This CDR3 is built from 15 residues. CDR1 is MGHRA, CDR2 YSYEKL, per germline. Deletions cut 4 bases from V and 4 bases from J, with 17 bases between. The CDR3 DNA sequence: TGCGCCAGCAGCCTGACTGATGAGGGGCGGTACGAGCAGTACTTC. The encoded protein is CASSLTDEGRYEQYF.

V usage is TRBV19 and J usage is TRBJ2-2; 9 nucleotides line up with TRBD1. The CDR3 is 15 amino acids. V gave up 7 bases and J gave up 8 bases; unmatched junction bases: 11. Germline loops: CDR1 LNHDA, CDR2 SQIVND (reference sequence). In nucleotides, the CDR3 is TGTGCCAGTACAAAAAAGACAGGGGGAGGAGGGGAGCTGTTTTTT. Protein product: CASTKKTGGGGELFF.

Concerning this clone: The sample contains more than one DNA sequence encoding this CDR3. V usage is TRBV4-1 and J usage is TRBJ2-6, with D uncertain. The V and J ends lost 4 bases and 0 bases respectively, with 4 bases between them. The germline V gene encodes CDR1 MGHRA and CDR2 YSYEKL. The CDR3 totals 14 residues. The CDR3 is CASSRDSGANVLTF. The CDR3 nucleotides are TGCGCCAGCAGCCGTGACTCTGGGGCCAACGTCCTGACTTTC.

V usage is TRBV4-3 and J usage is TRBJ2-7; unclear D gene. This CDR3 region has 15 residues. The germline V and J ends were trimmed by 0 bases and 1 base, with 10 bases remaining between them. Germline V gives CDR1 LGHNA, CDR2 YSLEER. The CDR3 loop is CASSQDRNPSYEQYF. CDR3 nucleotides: TGCGCCAGCAGCCAAGATCGAAACCCTTCCTACGAGCAGTACTTC.

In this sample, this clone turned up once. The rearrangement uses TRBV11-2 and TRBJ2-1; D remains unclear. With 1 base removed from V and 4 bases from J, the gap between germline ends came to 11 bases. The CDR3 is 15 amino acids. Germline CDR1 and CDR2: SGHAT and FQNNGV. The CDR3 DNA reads TGTGCCAGCAGCTTAGCCCAGTACTTATACAATGAGCAGTTCTTC. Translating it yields CASSLAQYLYNEQFF.

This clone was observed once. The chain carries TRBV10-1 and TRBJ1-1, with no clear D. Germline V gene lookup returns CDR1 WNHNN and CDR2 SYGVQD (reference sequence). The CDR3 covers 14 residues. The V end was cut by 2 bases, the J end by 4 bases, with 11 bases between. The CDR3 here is CASSEDTELTEAFF. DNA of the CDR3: TGCGCCAGCAGTGAGGACACGGAGCTCACTGAAGCTTTCTTT.

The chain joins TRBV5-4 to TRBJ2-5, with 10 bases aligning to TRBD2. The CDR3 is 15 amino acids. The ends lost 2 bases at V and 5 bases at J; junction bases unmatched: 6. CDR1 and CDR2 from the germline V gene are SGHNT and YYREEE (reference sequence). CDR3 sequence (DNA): TGTGCCAGCAGCTTTAGCGGGGGGAGCCTCGAGACCCAGTACTTC. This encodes CASSFSGGSLETQYF.

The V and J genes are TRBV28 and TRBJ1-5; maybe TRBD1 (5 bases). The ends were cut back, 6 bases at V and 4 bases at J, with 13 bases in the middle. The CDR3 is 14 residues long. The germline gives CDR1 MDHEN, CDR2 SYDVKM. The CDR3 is CASRGQGSNQPQHF. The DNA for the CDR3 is TGTGCCAGCAGAGGCCAGGGAAGTAATCAGCCCCAGCATTTT. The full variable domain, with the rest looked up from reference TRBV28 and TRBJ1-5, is DVKVTQSSRYLVKRTGEKVFLECVQDMDHENMFWYRQDPGLGLRLIYFSYDVKMKEKGDIPEGYSVSREKKERFSLILESASTNQTSMYLCASRGQGSNQPQHFGDGTRLSIL.

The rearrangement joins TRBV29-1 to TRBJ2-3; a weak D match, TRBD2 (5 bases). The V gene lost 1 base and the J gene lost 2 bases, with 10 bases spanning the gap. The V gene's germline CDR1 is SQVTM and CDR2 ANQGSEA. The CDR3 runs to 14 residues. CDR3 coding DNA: TGCAGCGTTGAAGGTGGACTCACCACAGATACGCAGTATTTT. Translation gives CSVEGGLTTDTQYF.

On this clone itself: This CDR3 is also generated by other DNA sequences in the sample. The CDR3 bases are TGTGCCAGCAGCCCTAGGACGCCCTACGAGCAGTACTTC. It encodes CASSPRTPYEQYF. J is TRBJ2-7 and V is TRBV11-2, with D uncertain. This CDR3 has 13 residues. Trimming stripped 5 bases from V and 2 bases from J, with 10 bases between. Germline assignment: CDR1 SGHAT and CDR2 FQNNGV.

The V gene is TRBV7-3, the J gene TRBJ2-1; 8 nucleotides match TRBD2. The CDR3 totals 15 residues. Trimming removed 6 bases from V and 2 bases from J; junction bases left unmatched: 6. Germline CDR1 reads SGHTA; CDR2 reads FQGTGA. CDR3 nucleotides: TGTGCCAGCAGAGATACTAGCGGAGCCTACAATGAGCAGTTCTTC. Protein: CASRDTSGAYNEQFF.

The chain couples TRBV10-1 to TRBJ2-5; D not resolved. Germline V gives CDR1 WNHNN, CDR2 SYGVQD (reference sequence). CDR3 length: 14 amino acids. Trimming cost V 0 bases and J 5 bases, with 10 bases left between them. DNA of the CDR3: TGCGCCAGCAGTGAGTCGGGCAGCAGGGAGACCCAGTACTTC. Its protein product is CASSESGSRETQYF.

The CDR3 loop reads CASSVVPQGPEAFF. The CDR3 nucleotides are TGTGCCAGCAGCGTAGTGCCCCAGGGACCTGAAGCTTTCTTT. The chain links TRBV9 to TRBJ1-1; weak D call: TRBD1 (5 bases). CDR1 and CDR2 from the germline V gene are SGDLS and YYNGEE. CDR3 length: 14 residues. Between the trimmed V and J ends, which lost 0 bases and 6 bases, there was a span of 12 bases.

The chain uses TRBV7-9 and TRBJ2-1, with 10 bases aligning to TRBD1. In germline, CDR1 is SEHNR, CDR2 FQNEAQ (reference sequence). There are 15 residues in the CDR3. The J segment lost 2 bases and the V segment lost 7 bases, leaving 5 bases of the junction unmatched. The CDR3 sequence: CASTPGTGAYNEQFF. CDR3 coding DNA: TGTGCCAGCACCCCAGGGACAGGGGCCTACAATGAGCAGTTCTTC.

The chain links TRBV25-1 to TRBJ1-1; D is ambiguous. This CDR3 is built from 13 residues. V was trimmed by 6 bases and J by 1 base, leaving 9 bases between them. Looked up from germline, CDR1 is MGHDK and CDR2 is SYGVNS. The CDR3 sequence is CASRVSPNTEAFF. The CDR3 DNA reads TGTGCCAGCAGAGTCTCCCCGAACACTGAAGCTTTCTTT.

The chain's CDR3 is CASSESLGQYNEQFF. DNA of the CDR3: TGTGCCAGCAGTGAATCCCTTGGACAGTACAATGAGCAGTTCTTC. The chain uses TRBV2 and TRBJ2-1, with a tentative D call TRBD1 (6 bases). Germline-derived CDR1 and CDR2 are SNHLY and FYNNEI. The V gene lost 2 bases and the J gene lost 4 bases, with 12 bases spanning the gap. The CDR3 sequence is 15 residues long.

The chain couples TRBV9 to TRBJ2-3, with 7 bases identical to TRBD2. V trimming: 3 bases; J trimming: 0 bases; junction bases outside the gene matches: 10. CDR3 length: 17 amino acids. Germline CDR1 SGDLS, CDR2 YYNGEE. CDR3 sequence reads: CASSGTLGTTSTDTQYF. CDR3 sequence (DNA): TGTGCCAGCAGCGGGACTCTCGGGACTACCAGCACAGATACGCAGTATTTT.

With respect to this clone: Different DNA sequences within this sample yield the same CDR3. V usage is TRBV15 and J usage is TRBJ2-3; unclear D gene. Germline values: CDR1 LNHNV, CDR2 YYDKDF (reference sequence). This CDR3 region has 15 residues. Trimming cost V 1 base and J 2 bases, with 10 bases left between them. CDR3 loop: CATSRVRQTTDTQYF. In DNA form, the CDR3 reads TGTGCCACCAGCAGAGTCCGGCAGACCACAGATACGCAGTATTTT.

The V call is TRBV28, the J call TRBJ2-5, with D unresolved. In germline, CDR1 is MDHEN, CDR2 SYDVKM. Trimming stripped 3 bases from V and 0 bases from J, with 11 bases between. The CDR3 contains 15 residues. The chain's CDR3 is CASSLFYSDQETQYF. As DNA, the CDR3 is TGTGCCAGCAGTTTGTTTTACAGTGACCAAGAGACCCAGTACTTC.

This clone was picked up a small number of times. CDR3 bases: TGTGCCAGCAGCATGGGACAGCTGAACACTGAAGCTTTCTTT. It yields the protein CASSMGQLNTEAFF. The J gene is TRBJ1-1, the V gene TRBV7-9, with 7 bases lining up with TRBD1. The germline V gene encodes CDR1 SEHNR and CDR2 FQNEAQ (reference sequence). The CDR3 has 14 amino acids. The junction had 3 bases not matched to a gene; V was cut back by 5 bases and J by 0 bases.